The present T cell receptor beta chain was sequenced within a study of blood T cell repertoires in COVID-19. For the study at large: Acute-phase and convalescent COVID-19 samples originated in the United States, Italy and Spain. T cells, B-cell-depleted T cells, or PBMCs provided the cDNA or gDNA that served as material.

The junction had 9 bases not matched to a gene; V was cut back by 4 bases and J by 6 bases. Germline assignment: CDR1 SQVTM and CDR2 ANQGSEA. CDR3 length: 15 amino acids. In the original workflow: The assay estimated nucleated cells by amplifying reference gene primers. This table comes from immunoSEQ multiplex PCR, and its TCRdb copy is limited to in-frame clones, with some not included. V and J calls and clone size follow that table, whereas D and trimming were derived from the DNA. This sample has roughly 110,000 clones, with around nine tenths found just once. The V call is TRBV29-1, the J call TRBJ2-2; 9 bases map to TRBD2. Specimen: peripheral blood. The TCR comes from a woman aged 25 to 39 with acute or convalescent COVID-19. CDR3 amino acids: CSVASGTSFAGELFF. CDR3 bases: TGCAGCGTTGCATCCGGGACTAGCTTCGCCGGGGAGCTGTTTTTT.